A single sample gave rise to the 23 T cell receptor beta chains below, sequenced in a study of human T cells and chemical hapten exposure. The sample's time point: pre-sensitization, week 0. This sample's treatment: therapeutic diphenylcyclopropenone sensitization with weekly scalp DPC. TCRdb redid the calling of the RACE reads with MiXCR, one entry per CDR3 protein. The sample consists of about 62,000 distinct CDR3 sequences, around 7% of them appearing once. The specimen comprised whole blood, sampled in connection with sensitization to the hapten diphenylcyclopropenone (DPC). These receptors came from a woman in her 30s with alopecia areata. Some clones in this sample may be carry-over from other donors' samples.

The table lists this clonotype with many counts. The chain couples TRBV10-3 to TRBJ2-2, with D maybe TRBD1 (5 bases). The CDR3 has 12 residues. CDR1 and CDR2 (germline): ENHRY, SYGVKD. Trimming removed 8 bases from V and 6 bases from J, with 10 bases in between. The DNA of the CDR3 is TGTGCCATCGCGGCAGGGTCCGGGGAGCTGTTTTTT. It encodes CAIAAGSGELFF.

This clonotype has a count of ten or more. The J gene is TRBJ2-1, the V gene TRBV5-6; D is undetermined. Germline CDR1 reads SGHDT; CDR2 reads YYEEEE. The CDR3 is 11 residues long. Trimming took 1 base from V and 8 from J, leaving 4 bases between them. The CDR3 DNA sequence: TGTGCCAGCAGCTTGTTCGATGAGCAGTTCTTC. This translates into CASSLFDEQFF. Full variable domain (rest looked up from reference TRBV5-6 and TRBJ2-1): DAGVTQSPTHLIKTRGQQVTLRCSPKSGHDTVSWYQQALGQGPQFIFQYYEEEERQRGNFPDRFSGHQFPNYSSELNVNALLLGDSALYLCASSLFDEQFFGPGTRLTVL.

Many counts were recorded for this clonotype. CDR3 in DNA: TGCAGTGCCCGAAGCGGGGGACTCTACAATGAGCAGTTCTTC. As protein: CSARSGGLYNEQFF. The V gene is TRBV20-1, the J gene TRBJ2-1; 8 nucleotides match TRBD2. V was clipped by 6 bases and J by 3 bases; unmatched bases: 7. Germline CDR1 reads DFQATT; CDR2 reads SNEGSKA (reference sequence). This CDR3 region has 14 residues.

The CDR3 nucleotides are TGTGCCAGCAGTTACTCGGCAGGGACCTCCTATAATTCACCCCTCCACTTT. Translated, it gives CASSYSAGTSYNSPLHF. V usage is TRBV6-5 and J usage is TRBJ1-6; maybe TRBD1 (5 bases). Looked up from germline, CDR1 is MNHEY and CDR2 is SVGAGI. The CDR3 spans 17 residues. Trimming shortened V by 0 bases and J by 0 bases, and 9 bases separated the two germline ends.

The chain combines TRBV29-1 with TRBJ1-1; D is ambiguous. The V end was cut by 6 bases, the J end by 3 bases, with 8 bases between. CDR1 is SQVTM, CDR2 ANQGSEA, per germline. This CDR3 spans 11 amino acids. This CDR3 is CSVERYTEAFF. CDR3 DNA: TGCAGCGTGGAACGTTACACTGAAGCTTTCTTT.

This clonotype was seen repeatedly, ten times or more. This chain connects TRBV29-1 to TRBJ1-5; TRBD1 is a possible D gene (5 bases). The CDR3 runs 13 residues. CDR1 is SQVTM, CDR2 ANQGSEA, per germline. V was cut by 4 bases and J by 0 bases, with 7 bases left in between. The DNA of the CDR3 is TGCAGCGTTGGGGGGGATAGCAATCAGCCCCAGCATTTT. Its protein is CSVGGDSNQPQHF.

The chain couples TRBV20-1 to TRBJ2-5, with 15 bases fitting TRBD2. This CDR3 comprises 16 residues. V shed 5 bases, J shed 0 bases, and the junction held 4 bases outside the gene matches. Germline CDR1 is DFQATT and CDR2 is SNEGSKA (reference sequence). CDR3 coding DNA: TGCAGTGCTGGAGGACTAGCGGGGGGGTACCAAGAGACCCAGTACTTC. It encodes CSAGGLAGGYQETQYF.

CDR3 sequence (DNA): TGTGCCAGCACCTCCGGGAACCAAAACGGGAAACTGTTTTTT. Amino acids: CASTSGNQNGKLFF. V gene TRBV5-4 combines with J gene TRBJ1-4; D is unclear. V dropped 6 bases and J dropped 11 bases, with 20 bases sitting between them. The CDR3 has 14 residues. Germline CDR1 is SGHNT and CDR2 is YYREEE (reference sequence).

The V and J genes are TRBV6-5 and TRBJ1-6, with 8 bases aligning to TRBD1. After removal of 6 bases from V and 7 bases from J, the junction contained 8 bases not matched to a gene. Germline assignment: CDR1 MNHEY and CDR2 SVGAGI. The CDR3 contains 15 residues. CDR3 nucleotide sequence: TGTGCCAGCAGGGGGACAGGAACTCCAAATTCACCCCTCCACTTT. Translated, it gives CASRGTGTPNSPLHF.

This clonotype was seen ten or more times. J is TRBJ2-3 and V is TRBV10-3; weak D call: TRBD2 (6 bases). Between the trimmed V and J ends, which lost 4 bases and 4 bases, there was a span of 12 bases. Germline lookup yields CDR1 ENHRY and CDR2 SYGVKD. This CDR3 is built from 14 residues. In nucleotides, the CDR3 is TGTGCCATCAGTGCCCTTACGGGGGCAGATACGCAGTATTTT. Protein: CAISALTGADTQYF.

About this clonotype itself: A read error may explain this, as a much larger clone is one base away. This rearrangement joins TRBV6-2 or TRBV6-3 to TRBJ2-1; D possibly uses TRBD1 or TRBD2 (5 bases each). Looked up from germline, CDR1 is MNHEY and CDR2 is SVGEGT. Trimming took off 5 bases at V and 8 bases at J, with 16 bases between the two ends. The CDR3 contains 14 residues. CDR3 in DNA: TGTGCCAGCAGTCTCCGGGGACCTTTCGATGAGCAGTTCTTC. This gives the protein CASSLRGPFDEQFF.

The rearrangement joins TRBV6-5 to TRBJ1-5; D unclear. Germline V gene data show CDR1 as MNHEY and CDR2 as SVGAGI. The CDR3 is 15 amino acids. V lost 2 bases and J 3 bases, leaving 11 bases between the germline ends. The CDR3 DNA reads as TGTGCCAGCAGTTACAGGTCCCGGCCCAATCAGCCCCAGCATTTT. Its translation: CASSYRSRPNQPQHF.

To note about this clonotype: Being one base from a much bigger clone, this may be a read error. The CDR3 region is CVSKQGPSTDTQYF. CDR3 nucleotide sequence: TGTGTCAGCAAACAGGGACCATCCACAGATACGCAGTATTTT. The chain joins TRBV12-3 or TRBV12-4 to TRBJ2-3; TRBD1 might be the D (6 bases). CDR3 length equals 14 residues.

The chain couples TRBV30 to TRBJ1-3, with D perhaps TRBD1 (5 bases). The CDR3 is 16 residues long. V shed 2 bases and J shed 0 bases, with 14 bases lying between them. Germline V gene lookup returns CDR1 GTSNPN and CDR2 SVGIG (reference sequence). The CDR3 is CAWSPHPGGSGNTIYF. CDR3 bases: TGTGCCTGGAGTCCCCACCCCGGGGGCTCTGGAAACACCATATATTTT.

At least ten counts were recorded for this clonotype. The J gene is TRBJ1-1, the V gene TRBV20-1; D remains ambiguous. The CDR3 sequence is 14 residues long. The ends were cut back, 1 base at V and 5 bases at J, with 14 bases in the middle. CDR1 is DFQATT and CDR2 is SNEGSKA in the germline V gene (reference sequence). The CDR3 nucleotides read TGCAGTGCTAGAGTTAGTGGGATTGGAACTGAAGCTTTCTTT. It specifies CSARVSGIGTEAFF.

This chain uses TRBV20-1 with TRBJ2-3; maybe TRBD1 (5 bases). The V end was cut by 6 bases, the J end by 0 bases, with 13 bases between. There are 14 residues in the CDR3. Looked up from germline, CDR1 is DFQATT and CDR2 is SNEGSKA (reference sequence). The CDR3 coding sequence is TGCAGTGCCAGGGTTGACAGCAGCACAGATACGCAGTATTTT. This gives the protein CSARVDSSTDTQYF.

The sample holds many counts of this clonotype. J is TRBJ2-2 and V is TRBV7-3; D not certain. The germline gives CDR1 SGHTA, CDR2 FQGTGA. V lost 0 bases to trimming and J lost 6 bases, with 8 bases between them. The CDR3 is made up of 14 amino acids. CDR3 in amino acids: CASSLTRTAGELFF. The CDR3 DNA reads TGTGCCAGCAGCTTAACCCGGACCGCCGGGGAGCTGTTTTTT. The full variable domain, completed using reference TRBV7-3 and TRBJ2-2, is GAGVSQTPSNKVTEKGKYVELRCDPISGHTALYWYRQSLGQGPEFLIYFQGTGAADDSGLPNDRFFAVRPEGSVSTLKIQRTERGDSAVYLCASSLTRTAGELFFGEGSRLTVL.

This clonotype appeared many times. J is TRBJ1-6 and V is TRBV20-1; 9 bases are a match to TRBD1. CDR1 and CDR2 (germline): DFQATT, SNEGSKA (reference sequence). Trimming at V came to 1 base and at J to 9 bases, leaving 7 bases not matched to a gene. The CDR3 sequence is 15 residues long. CDR3 DNA: TGCAGTGCTAGAGTTACAGGGGGCTTGGGTTCACCCCTCCACTTT. It codes for CSARVTGGLGSPLHF.

This clonotype was counted many times. The CDR3 loop reads CASSLGQGRGEQYF. The CDR3 nucleotides read TGTGCCAGCAGCTTGGGCCAGGGTCGCGGCGAGCAGTACTTC. The V gene is TRBV5-6, the J gene TRBJ2-7, with D perhaps matching TRBD1 (5 bases). The CDR3 sequence is 14 residues long. V gave up 0 bases and J gave up 6 bases, with 13 bases separating them. Germline CDR1 SGHDT, CDR2 YYEEEE.

This clonotype is deemed medium-sized. This chain connects TRBV20-1 to TRBJ2-6; D not certain. The CDR3 has 14 amino acids. In germline, CDR1 is DFQATT, CDR2 SNEGSKA (reference sequence). The germline V and J ends were trimmed by 1 base and 2 bases, with 6 bases remaining between them. The CDR3 loop is CSARGATGANVLTF. In nucleotides, the CDR3 is TGCAGTGCTAGAGGTGCGACTGGGGCCAACGTCCTGACTTTC.

The V gene is TRBV3-1, the J gene TRBJ1-5; 9 nucleotides match TRBD1. Germline-derived CDR1 and CDR2 are LGHDT and YNNKEL (reference sequence). The ends lost 0 bases at V and 14 bases at J; junction bases unmatched: 5. The CDR3 loop spans 13 amino acids. DNA of the CDR3: TGTGCCAGCAGCCAAGATGGGGGACAGGGTAAGCATTTT. Protein sequence: CASSQDGGQGKHF.

This clonotype has more than one count but fewer than ten. The rearrangement links TRBV5-4 to TRBJ2-7; D not resolved. Germline V gives CDR1 SGHNT, CDR2 YYREEE (reference sequence). The CDR3 spans 15 residues. Trimming removed 4 bases from V and 3 bases from J, with 17 bases in between. The CDR3: CASSPNKALVYEQYF. Written as DNA, the CDR3 is TGTGCCAGCAGCCCAAACAAAGCCCTTGTCTACGAGCAGTACTTC. Using reference TRBV5-4 and TRBJ2-7 for the parts outside the CDR3, the full variable domain is ETGVTQSPTHLIKTRGQQVTLRCSSQSGHNTVSWYQQALGQGPQFIFQYYREEENGRGNFPPRFSGLQFPNYSSELNVNALELDDSALYLCASSPNKALVYEQYFGPGTRLTVT.

The J gene is TRBJ1-6, the V gene TRBV20-1; D remains ambiguous. This CDR3 spans 14 amino acids. V lost 2 bases and J 5 bases, leaving 10 bases between the germline ends. From germline, CDR1 is DFQATT and CDR2 SNEGSKA (reference sequence). The CDR3 sequence: CSARPGFNNSPLHF. For the CDR3, the DNA is TGCAGTGCTAGACCGGGGTTTAATAATTCACCCCTCCACTTT.